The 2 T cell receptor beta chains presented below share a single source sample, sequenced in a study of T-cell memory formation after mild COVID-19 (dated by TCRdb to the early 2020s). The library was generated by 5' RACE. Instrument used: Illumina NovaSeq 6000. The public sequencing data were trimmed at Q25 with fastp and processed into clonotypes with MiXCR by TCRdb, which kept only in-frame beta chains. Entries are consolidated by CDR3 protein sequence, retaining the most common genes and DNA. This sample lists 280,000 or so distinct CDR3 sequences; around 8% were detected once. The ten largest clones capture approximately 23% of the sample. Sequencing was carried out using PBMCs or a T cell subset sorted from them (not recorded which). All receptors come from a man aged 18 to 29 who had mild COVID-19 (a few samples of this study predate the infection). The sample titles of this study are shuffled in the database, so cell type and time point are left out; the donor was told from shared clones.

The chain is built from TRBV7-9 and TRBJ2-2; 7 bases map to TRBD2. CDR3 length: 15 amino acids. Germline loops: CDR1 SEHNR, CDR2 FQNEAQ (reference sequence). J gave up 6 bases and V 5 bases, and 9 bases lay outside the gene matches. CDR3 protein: CASSRWGGLSGELFF. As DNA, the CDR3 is TGTGCCAGCAGCCGATGGGGGGGATTGTCCGGGGAGCTGTTTTTT.

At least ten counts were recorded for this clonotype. CDR3 amino acids: CSVEEGGGQPQHF. DNA for the CDR3: TGCAGCGTTGAAGAAGGGGGTGGGCAGCCCCAGCATTTT. This sequence joins TRBV29-1 and TRBJ1-5; D perhaps matches TRBD1 (6 bases). The germline V and J ends were trimmed by 0 bases and 7 bases, with 10 bases remaining between them. The germline V gene encodes CDR1 SQVTM and CDR2 ANQGSEA. The CDR3 covers 13 residues.